This T cell receptor (beta chain) was found in a study of CD8 T cells in ankylosing spondylitis. V dropped 4 bases and J dropped 6 bases, with 12 bases sitting between them. The CDR3 contains 14 residues. Using its own MiXCR run on the 5' RACE reads, TCRdb lists one record per CDR3 protein. The repertoire has approximately 520,000 distinct CDR3 sequences, less than 6% of them found once; the top ten carry around 3.4%. Study-level findings and limits: Within ankylosing spondylitis blood, a TCR beta motif made up of under 10 highly homologous variants appeared to be characteristic.

This clonotype came up many times. Its antigen is currently unknown. The chain joins TRBV12-3 or TRBV12-4 to TRBJ2-2; D gene ambiguous. The sample comprised blood, either unsorted or a sorted T cell fraction (not recorded which). The TCR originated in a male donor with ankylosing spondylitis. CDR3 sequence: CASSSWPNAGELFF. The CDR3, as DNA: TGTGCCAGCAGTTCCTGGCCGAATGCCGGGGAGCTGTTTTTT.